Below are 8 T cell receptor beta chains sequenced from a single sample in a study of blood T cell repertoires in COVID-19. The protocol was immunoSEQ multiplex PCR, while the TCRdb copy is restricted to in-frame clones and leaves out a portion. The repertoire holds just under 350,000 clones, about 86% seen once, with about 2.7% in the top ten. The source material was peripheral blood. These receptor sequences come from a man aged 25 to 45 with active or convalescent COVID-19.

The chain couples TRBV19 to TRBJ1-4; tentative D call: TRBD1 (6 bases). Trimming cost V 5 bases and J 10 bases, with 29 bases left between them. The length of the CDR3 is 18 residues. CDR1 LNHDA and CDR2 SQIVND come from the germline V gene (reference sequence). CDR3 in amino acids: CASSSAPGRLGGLRKLFF. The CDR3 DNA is TGTGCCAGTAGTTCCGCCCCGGGACGGCTGGGGGGGCTGAGAAAACTGTTTTTT. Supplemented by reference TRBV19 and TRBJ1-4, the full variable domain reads DGGITQSPKYLFRKEGQNVTLSCEQNLNHDAMYWYRQDPGQGLRLIYYSQIVNDFQKGDIAEGYSVSREKKESFPLTVTSAQKNPTAFYLCASSSAPGRLGGLRKLFFGSGTQLSVL.

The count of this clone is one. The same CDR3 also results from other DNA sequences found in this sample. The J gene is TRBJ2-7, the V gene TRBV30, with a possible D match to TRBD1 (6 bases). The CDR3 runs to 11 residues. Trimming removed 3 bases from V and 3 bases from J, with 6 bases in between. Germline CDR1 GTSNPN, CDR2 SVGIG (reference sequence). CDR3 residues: CAWRQGYEQYF. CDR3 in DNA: TGTGCCTGGAGACAGGGCTACGAGCAGTACTTC.

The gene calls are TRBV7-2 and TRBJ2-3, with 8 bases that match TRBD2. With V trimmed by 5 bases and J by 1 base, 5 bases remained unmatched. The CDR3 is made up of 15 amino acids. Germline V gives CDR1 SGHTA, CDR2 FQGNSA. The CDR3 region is CASSRSSGRTDTQYF. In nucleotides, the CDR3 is TGTGCCAGCAGCAGATCTAGCGGGCGCACAGATACGCAGTATTTT.

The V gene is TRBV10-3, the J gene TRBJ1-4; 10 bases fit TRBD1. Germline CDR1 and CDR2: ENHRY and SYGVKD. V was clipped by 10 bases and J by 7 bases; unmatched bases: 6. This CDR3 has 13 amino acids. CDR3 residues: CATRRDRGEKLFF. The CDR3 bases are TGTGCCACCAGAAGGGACAGGGGTGAAAAACTGTTTTTT.

For the CDR3, the DNA is TGCGCCAGCAGCCCCATAACCGGGACAGGGGGTTTTGGGGTATGGGAAAAACTGTTTTTT. It yields the protein CASSPITGTGGFGVWEKLFF. This chain uses TRBV4-3 with TRBJ1-4, with 11 bases that match TRBD1. Trimming removed 4 bases from V and 8 bases from J; junction bases left unmatched: 21. Looked up from germline, CDR1 is LGHNA and CDR2 is YSLEER. The CDR3 spans 20 residues.

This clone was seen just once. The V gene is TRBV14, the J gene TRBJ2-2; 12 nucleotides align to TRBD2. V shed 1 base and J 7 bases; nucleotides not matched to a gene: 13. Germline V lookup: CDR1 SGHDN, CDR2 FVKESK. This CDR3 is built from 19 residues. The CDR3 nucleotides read TGTGCCAGCAGCCAAGTATTTTGGGCTAGCGGGGGGGCCGGCGGGGAGCTGTTTTTT. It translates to CASSQVFWASGGAGGELFF.

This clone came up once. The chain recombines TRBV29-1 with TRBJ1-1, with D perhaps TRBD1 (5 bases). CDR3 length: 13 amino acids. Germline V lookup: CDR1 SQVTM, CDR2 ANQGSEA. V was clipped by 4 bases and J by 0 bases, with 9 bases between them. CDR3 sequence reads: CSVASRVNTEAFF. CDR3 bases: TGCAGCGTTGCGAGCAGGGTGAACACTGAAGCTTTCTTT.

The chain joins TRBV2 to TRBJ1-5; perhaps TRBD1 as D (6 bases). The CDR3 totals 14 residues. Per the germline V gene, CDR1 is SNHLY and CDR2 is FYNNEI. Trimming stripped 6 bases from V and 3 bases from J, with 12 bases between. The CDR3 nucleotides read TGTGCCAGCAGGTCGACAGGATACAATCAGCCCCAGCATTTT. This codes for CASRSTGYNQPQHF.